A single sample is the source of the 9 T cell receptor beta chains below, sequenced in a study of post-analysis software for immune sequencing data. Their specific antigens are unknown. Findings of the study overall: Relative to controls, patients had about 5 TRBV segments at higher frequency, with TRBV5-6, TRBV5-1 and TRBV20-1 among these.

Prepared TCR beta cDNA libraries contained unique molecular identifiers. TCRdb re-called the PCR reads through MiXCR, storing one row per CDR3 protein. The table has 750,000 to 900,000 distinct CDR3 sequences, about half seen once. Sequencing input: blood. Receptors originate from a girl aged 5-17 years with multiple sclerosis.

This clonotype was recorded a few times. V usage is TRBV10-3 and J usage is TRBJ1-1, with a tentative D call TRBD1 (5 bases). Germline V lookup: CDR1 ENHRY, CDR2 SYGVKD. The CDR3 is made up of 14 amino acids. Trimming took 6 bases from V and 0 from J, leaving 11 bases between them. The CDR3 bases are TGTGCCATCAGCCCGGGACTCCTGAACACTGAAGCTTTCTTT. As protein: CAISPGLLNTEAFF.

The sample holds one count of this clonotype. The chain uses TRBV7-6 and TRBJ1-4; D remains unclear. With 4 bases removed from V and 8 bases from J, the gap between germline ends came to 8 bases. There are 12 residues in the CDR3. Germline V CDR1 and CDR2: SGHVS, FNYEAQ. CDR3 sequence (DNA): TGTGCCAGCAGCTCGTACGGAGAAAAACTGTTTTTT. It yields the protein CASSSYGEKLFF.

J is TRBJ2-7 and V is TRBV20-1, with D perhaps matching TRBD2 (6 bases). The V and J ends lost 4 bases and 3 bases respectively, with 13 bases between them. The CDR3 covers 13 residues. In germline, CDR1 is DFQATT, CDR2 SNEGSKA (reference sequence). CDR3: CSATGEASYEQYF. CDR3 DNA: TGCAGTGCTACGGGGGAGGCGAGCTACGAGCAGTACTTC.

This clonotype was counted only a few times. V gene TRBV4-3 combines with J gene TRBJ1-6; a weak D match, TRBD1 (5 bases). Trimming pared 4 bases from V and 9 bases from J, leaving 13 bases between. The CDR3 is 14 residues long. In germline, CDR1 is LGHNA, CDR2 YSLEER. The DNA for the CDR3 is TGCGCCAGCAGCCTCCGGGCCCAGGGTTCACCCCTCCACTTT. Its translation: CASSLRAQGSPLHF.

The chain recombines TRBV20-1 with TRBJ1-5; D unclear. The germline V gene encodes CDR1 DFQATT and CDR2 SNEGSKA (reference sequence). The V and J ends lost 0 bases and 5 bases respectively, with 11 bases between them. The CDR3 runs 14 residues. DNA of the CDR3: TGCAGTGCTAGAGATAGTACGGAACATCAGCCCCAGCATTTT. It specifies CSARDSTEHQPQHF.

CDR3 DNA: TGTGCCAGCAGTTTCGGAAGCGAGATCTGGGCACTGAGCACTGAAGCTTTCTTT. Translated: CASSFGSEIWALSTEAFF. This chain connects TRBV12-3 or TRBV12-4 to TRBJ1-1; D unclear. V was pared by 3 bases and J by 4 bases, with 24 bases between. The length of the CDR3 is 18 residues.

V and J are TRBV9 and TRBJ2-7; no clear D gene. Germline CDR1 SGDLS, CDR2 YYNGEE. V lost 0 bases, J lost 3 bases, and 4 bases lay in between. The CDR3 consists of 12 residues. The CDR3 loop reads CASSVGIYEQYF. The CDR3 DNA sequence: TGTGCCAGCAGCGTAGGTATCTACGAGCAGTACTTC.

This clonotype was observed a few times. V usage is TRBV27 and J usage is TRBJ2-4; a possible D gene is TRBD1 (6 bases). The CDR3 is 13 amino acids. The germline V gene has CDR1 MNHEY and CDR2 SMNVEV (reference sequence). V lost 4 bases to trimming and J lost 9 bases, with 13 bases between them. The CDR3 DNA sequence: TGTGCCAGCAGTTCCCCGACAGGAATCATTCAGTACTTC. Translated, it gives CASSSPTGIIQYF.

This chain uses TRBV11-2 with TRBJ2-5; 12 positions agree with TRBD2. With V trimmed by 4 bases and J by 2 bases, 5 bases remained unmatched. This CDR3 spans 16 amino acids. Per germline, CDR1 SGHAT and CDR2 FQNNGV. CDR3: CASSSWTSGEQETQYF. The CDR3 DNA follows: TGTGCCAGCAGCTCCTGGACTAGCGGGGAACAAGAGACCCAGTACTTC.